Presented here are 21 T cell receptor beta chains from one specimen sequenced in a study of early T cells in non-severe SARS-CoV-2 infection (dated by TCRdb to about 2021). Libraries were built with 5' RACE. Sequencing took place on a NextSeq 500. The raw public data were reprocessed by TCRdb itself: fastp quality trimming at Q25, MiXCR clonotype calling, in-frame beta chains only. Identical CDR3 protein sequences are pooled into one entry, listed with their most common genes and DNA. Present in this sample are tens of thousands of distinct CDR3 sequences, around 14% of which were seen just once. The ten largest clonotypes hold roughly 7% of the sample. The source material was whole blood. Receptor source: an adult who was a healthcare worker with PCR-confirmed SARS-CoV-2 infection or an uninfected control (not recorded which).

This clonotype has just a few counts. The V and J genes are TRBV19 and TRBJ1-1; D is possibly TRBD1 (5 bases). This CDR3 region has 14 residues. V lost 5 bases, J lost 5 bases, and 15 bases lay in between. Germline CDR1 LNHDA, CDR2 SQIVND (reference sequence). CDR3 nucleotide sequence: TGTGCCAGTAGTGCCCCGGGGGGGATGACTGAAGCTTTCTTT. Translating it yields CASSAPGGMTEAFF.

The rearrangement links TRBV30 to TRBJ1-6, with D perhaps matching TRBD1 (6 bases). The germline V gene has CDR1 GTSNPN and CDR2 SVGIG (reference sequence). CDR3 length equals 12 residues. Trimming removed 4 bases at V and 7 bases at J, with 8 bases between. In DNA, the CDR3 is TGTGCCTGGAACAGGGTGAATTCACCCCTCCACTTT. Translating it yields CAWNRVNSPLHF. Complete variable domain (other parts from reference TRBV30 and TRBJ1-6): SQTIHQWPATLVQPVGSPLSLECTVEGTSNPNLYWYRQAAGRGLQLLFYSVGIGQISSEVPQNLSASRPQDRQFILSSKKLLLSDSGFYLCAWNRVNSPLHFGNGTRLTVT.

This clonotype was found a few times. The chain links TRBV27 to TRBJ2-7; 8 bases agree with TRBD1. The junction had 11 bases not matched to a gene; V was cut back by 5 bases and J by 5 bases. This CDR3 comprises 15 residues. CDR1 is MNHEY, CDR2 SMNVEV, per germline (reference sequence). The CDR3 sequence is CASSPLTGGRDEQYF. Here the CDR3 DNA reads TGTGCCAGCAGTCCACTCACAGGGGGAAGAGACGAGCAGTACTTC.

The rearrangement joins TRBV10-2 to TRBJ2-4, with a weak D call TRBD2 (5 bases). The CDR3 loop spans 15 amino acids. The V gene's germline CDR1 is WSHSY and CDR2 SAAADI. The V gene lost 6 bases and the J gene lost 0 bases, with 12 bases spanning the gap. The DNA of the CDR3 is TGCGCCAGCAGCGACCGGGGAATAGCCAAAAACATTCAGTACTTC. Amino acids: CASSDRGIAKNIQYF.

This clonotype is termed medium-sized. This chain connects TRBV5-4 to TRBJ2-7; D gene uncertain. The CDR3 totals 14 residues. V shed 0 bases and J shed 5 bases, with 12 bases lying between them. CDR1 is SGHNT, CDR2 YYREEE, per germline (reference sequence). CDR3 residues: CASSLAVHTDEQYF. CDR3 nucleotide sequence: TGTGCCAGCAGCTTGGCCGTACATACAGACGAGCAGTACTTC.

The chain has TRBV11-3 and TRBJ2-1, with a weak D call TRBD1 (6 bases). Germline V gene sequence: CDR1 SGHNT, CDR2 YENEEA. V was trimmed by 9 bases and J by 2 bases, leaving 14 bases between them. The CDR3 has 14 residues. CDR3 in amino acids: CARPRDNTYNEQFF. The CDR3 region has the DNA TGTGCCAGACCCCGGGACAATACCTACAATGAGCAGTTCTTC.

The chain carries TRBV29-1 and TRBJ1-1; D call uncertain. V was shortened by 7 bases and J by 4 bases, with 10 bases between the two germline ends. CDR1 is SQVTM, CDR2 ANQGSEA, per germline. The CDR3 contains 11 residues. DNA for the CDR3: TGCAGCGCCCCCGAGGGCACTGAAGCTTTCTTT. As protein: CSAPEGTEAFF.

In its sample, this clonotype was seen once. Here the CDR3 reads CASSLDFAPIGSDTQYF. The CDR3 DNA follows: TGTGCCAGCAGCTTAGATTTCGCTCCCATAGGTTCCGATACGCAGTATTTT. This rearrangement joins TRBV11-2 to TRBJ2-3; no firm D call. Germline assignment: CDR1 SGHAT and CDR2 FQNNGV. This CDR3 region has 17 residues. The V and J ends lost 0 bases and 6 bases respectively, with 19 bases between them.

This clonotype was observed a handful of times. The DNA of the CDR3 is TGTGCCAGCAGCTTAGTGATCGGGACAGGGATTCTCACCGGGGAGCTGTTTTTT. This codes for CASSLVIGTGILTGELFF. V gene TRBV7-6 combines with J gene TRBJ2-2; 9 bases fit TRBD1. The CDR3 is 18 residues long. From germline, CDR1 is SGHVS and CDR2 FNYEAQ. Trimming cost V 1 base and J 4 bases; bases outside gene matches: 10.

The chain recombines TRBV30 with TRBJ2-3; D ambiguous. The CDR3 extends over 10 amino acids. Germline-derived CDR1 and CDR2 are GTSNPN and SVGIG (reference sequence). The V gene lost 7 bases and the J gene lost 7 bases, with 9 bases spanning the gap. The CDR3 reads CAYSLNTQYF. CDR3 nucleotides: TGTGCCTACTCCCTCAATACGCAGTATTTT.

This clonotype was counted many times. The chain couples TRBV6-6 to TRBJ1-2, with 7 bases lining up with TRBD1. Per the germline V gene, CDR1 is MNHNY and CDR2 is SVGAGI (reference sequence). V lost 5 bases to trimming and J lost 3 bases; unmatched junction nucleotides: 0. This CDR3 is 12 amino acids long. In DNA form, the CDR3 reads TGTGCCAGCAGTACAGGGGACTATGGCTACACCTTC. As protein: CASSTGDYGYTF.

This clonotype turned up a few times. The rearrangement links TRBV3-1 to TRBJ1-4; possibly TRBD1 for D (6 bases). Germline V gene lookup returns CDR1 LGHDT and CDR2 YNNKEL (reference sequence). The CDR3 contains 15 residues. The V gene lost 4 bases and the J gene lost 7 bases, with 16 bases spanning the gap. CDR3: CASSLPGAHGEKLFF. The CDR3 DNA is TGTGCCAGCAGCCTTCCGGGGGCGCACGGTGAAAAACTGTTTTTT.

This clonotype was picked up one time. The V call is TRBV7-8, the J call TRBJ2-1, with 9 bases aligning to TRBD1. Trimming cost V 4 bases and J 7 bases; bases outside gene matches: 11. The CDR3 has 16 amino acids. CDR1 is SGHVS and CDR2 is FQNEAQ in the germline V gene. The CDR3 is CASSSFTGGAGNEQFF. CDR3 in DNA: TGTGCCAGCAGCTCATTTACAGGGGGCGCTGGGAATGAGCAGTTCTTC.

The CDR3 spells CAISQRADTQYF. CDR3 nucleotide sequence: TGTGCCATCAGTCAGCGGGCTGATACGCAGTATTTT. The chain has TRBV10-3 and TRBJ2-3; perhaps TRBD2 as D (6 bases). The germline CDR1 and CDR2 sequences are ENHRY and SYGVKD. Trimming cost V 5 bases and J 6 bases, with 9 bases left between them. The CDR3 extends over 12 amino acids.

In its sample, this clonotype was seen many times. V gene TRBV9 combines with J gene TRBJ2-7; 11 bases match TRBD2. V lost 4 bases and J lost 1; bases outside the gene matches: 7. The CDR3 loop spans 16 amino acids. Germline CDR1 SGDLS, CDR2 YYNGEE. CDR3 in amino acids: CASSPGLAGPSYEQYF. DNA for the CDR3: TGTGCCAGCAGCCCCGGACTAGCGGGCCCATCCTACGAGCAGTACTTC.

This clonotype occurred a few times. CDR3 sequence reads: CASSQAGLTTDTQYF. CDR3 coding DNA: TGTGCCAGCAGCCAAGCGGGACTAACCACAGATACGCAGTATTTT. The V gene is TRBV3-1, the J gene TRBJ2-3; 7 positions match TRBD2. Germline V lookup: CDR1 LGHDT, CDR2 YNNKEL (reference sequence). With V trimmed by 1 base and J by 2 bases, 3 bases remained unmatched. The CDR3 is 15 residues long.

This clonotype was found a few times. The V gene is TRBV7-9, the J gene TRBJ2-2; a possible D gene is TRBD2 (6 bases). The germline CDR1 and CDR2 sequences are SEHNR and FQNEAQ (reference sequence). Trimming pared 6 bases from V and 6 bases from J, leaving 17 bases between. CDR3 length: 15 residues. The CDR3, as DNA: TGTGCCAGCAGTCAAATTCGGGGGACGGCCGGGGAGCTGTTTTTT. As protein: CASSQIRGTAGELFF.

This clonotype has ten or more counts. V gene TRBV6-6 combines with J gene TRBJ2-3, with TRBD1 identical over 9 bases. V lost 7 bases and J lost 3; bases outside the gene matches: 8. Germline lookup yields CDR1 MNHNY and CDR2 SVGAGI (reference sequence). The CDR3 consists of 15 residues. CDR3 loop: CASTKGQGGTDTQYF. The DNA for the CDR3 is TGTGCCAGCACCAAGGGACAGGGAGGGACAGATACGCAGTATTTT.

The gene calls are TRBV10-3 and TRBJ2-7; possibly TRBD1 for D (5 bases). The CDR3 runs 14 residues. V was trimmed by 4 bases and J by 7 bases, leaving 17 bases between them. From germline, CDR1 is ENHRY and CDR2 SYGVKD. The CDR3 is CAISAGRATREQYF. CDR3 bases: TGTGCCATCAGTGCGGGCAGGGCAACGAGGGAGCAGTACTTC.

The chain carries TRBV9 and TRBJ1-3; D may be TRBD1 (6 bases). CDR1 and CDR2 from the germline V gene are SGDLS and YYNGEE. V was clipped by 0 bases and J by 3 bases, with 7 bases between them. This CDR3 region has 14 residues. Here the CDR3 DNA reads TGTGCCAGCAGCGTAGTGGACAGTGGAAACACCATATATTTT. It is translated as CASSVVDSGNTIYF. The full variable domain, completed using reference TRBV9 and TRBJ1-3, is DSGVTQTPKHLITATGQRVTLRCSPRSGDLSVYWYQQSLDQGLQFLIQYYNGEERAKGNILERFSAQQFPDLHSELNLSSLELGDSALYFCASSVVDSGNTIYFGEGSWLTVV.

The chain has TRBV5-4 and TRBJ2-1, with a possible D match to TRBD1 (6 bases). Trimming took off 0 bases at V and 4 bases at J, with 14 bases between the two ends. The CDR3 spans 16 residues. The V gene's germline CDR1 is SGHNT and CDR2 YYREEE (reference sequence). CDR3 region: CASSLEVGGRYNEQFF. The CDR3 nucleotides read TGTGCCAGCAGCTTGGAGGTTGGGGGCCGTTACAATGAGCAGTTCTTC.